These 8 T cell receptor beta chains came from one sample sequenced in a study of blood T cells in healthy people across ages. Next came a second PCR, run for about 7 to 12 cycles, which used a sample-barcoded 5' primer along with a J-beta primer mix. MiXCR, run by TCRdb on the 5' RACE reads, gives a single entry per CDR3 protein. This table holds nearly 800,000 distinct CDR3 sequences, around 25% found once. This sample was also put to use in a study of T cells of mothers and their children.

The sequenced material came from blood. The origin of the receptors is a boy aged 5 to 17 in good health.

On this clonotype: A junction end diverges from the germline sequence, so it may reflect a read error. The V gene is TRBV5-5, the J gene TRBJ1-5; maybe TRBD1 (6 bases). The CDR3 loop spans 17 amino acids. CDR1 SGHKS and CDR2 YYEKEE come from the germline V gene (reference sequence). The DNA of the CDR3 is TGTGCCAGCAGCTGGGGTTACAGGGAACATAGCAATCGGCCCCAGCATTTT. Amino acids: CASSWGYREHSNRPQHF.

This clonotype has more than one count but fewer than ten. This chain joins TRBV28 and TRBJ2-2; D is possibly TRBD1 or TRBD2 (5 bases each). This CDR3 has 15 amino acids. Trimming pared 3 bases from V and 2 bases from J, leaving 10 bases between. Germline V CDR1 and CDR2: MDHEN, SYDVKM. In nucleotides, the CDR3 is TGTGCCAGCAGTTTCCTCGGGACCAACACCGGGGAGCTGTTTTTT. It specifies CASSFLGTNTGELFF.

This clonotype was picked up a small number of times. The gene calls are TRBV19 and TRBJ2-1, with D possibly matching TRBD1 (5 bases). CDR3 size: 15 residues. V was shortened by 4 bases and J by 0 bases, with 10 bases between the two germline ends. The germline V gene has CDR1 LNHDA and CDR2 SQIVND (reference sequence). The DNA of the CDR3 is TGTGCCAGTAGTACCACAGGAAGCTCCTACAATGAGCAGTTCTTC. Protein sequence: CASSTTGSSYNEQFF.

The CDR3 nucleotides are TGTGCCAGCAGGGAGTTTGGAGAGACCCAGTACTTC. This codes for CASREFGETQYF. The rearrangement links TRBV2 to TRBJ2-1; D unclear. The J call may be faulty, since TRBJ2-5 better matches the DNA end. Germline CDR1 SNHLY, CDR2 FYNNEI. The CDR3 sequence is 12 residues long.

This rearrangement joins TRBV12-3 or TRBV12-4 to TRBJ1-4; no firm D call. This CDR3 has 16 residues. V gave up 1 base and J gave up 4 bases, with 13 bases separating them. For the CDR3, the DNA is TGTGCCAGCAGTTTAGACCGGGGAGCAGTTAATGAAAAACTGTTTTTT. This gives the protein CASSLDRGAVNEKLFF.

The chain has TRBV14 and TRBJ2-7, with a weak D call TRBD2 (6 bases). V was cut by 6 bases and J by 5 bases, with 17 bases left in between. CDR1 and CDR2 (germline): SGHDN, FVKESK. This CDR3 has 14 amino acids. In nucleotides, the CDR3 is TGTGCCAGCAGTCCTCTGGGGGGATACCACGAGCAGTACTTC. Amino acids: CASSPLGGYHEQYF.

This clonotype turned up a few times. This chain uses TRBV20-1 with TRBJ2-4, with D perhaps given as TRBD1 or TRBD2 (7 bases each). Germline CDR1 and CDR2: DFQATT and SNEGSKA (reference sequence). V was pared by 0 bases and J by 6 bases, with 12 bases between. This CDR3 has 14 residues. DNA for the CDR3: TGCAGTGCTAGAGATTCAGGGGGGGGAAACATTCAGTACTTC. Amino acids: CSARDSGGGNIQYF.

This chain uses TRBV7-2 with TRBJ2-5, with TRBD2 as a possible D gene (6 bases). From germline, CDR1 is SGHTA and CDR2 FQGNSA. V was clipped by 2 bases and J by 5 bases, with 18 bases between them. This CDR3 comprises 16 residues. CDR3 protein: CASSLRLMREVETQYF. For the CDR3, the DNA is TGTGCCAGCAGCTTAAGGTTGATGAGGGAGGTGGAGACCCAGTACTTC.